Reported below is one TCR beta chain. The CDR3 totals 14 residues. CDR1 is SQVTM and CDR2 is ANQGSEA in the germline V gene. V lost 1 base and J 5 bases, leaving 15 bases between the germline ends. Sequenced by immunoSEQ multiplex PCR; TCRdb stores in-frame clones only, minus some. Seen here are a few hundred thousand clones, approximately 86% observed once, and the top ten hold roughly 1.4%. The data were taken from a study of blood T cell repertoires in COVID-19. This chain connects TRBV29-1 to TRBJ2-7; D is possibly TRBD2 (6 bases). The TCR comes from an older man with acute or convalescent COVID-19. Material for sequencing was peripheral blood. Written as DNA, the CDR3 is TGCAGCGTTGAAGTTTTGGGACTTAGCGACGAGCAGTACTTC. Protein: CSVEVLGLSDEQYF.